Shown below are 3 T cell receptor beta chains from a single sample sequenced in a study of post-analysis software for immune sequencing data. What these receptors recognize is not known. Points from the study as a whole: The study found TRBV5-6, TRBV5-1 and TRBV20-1 among five TRBV segments more frequent in patients than controls.

Researchers reported that TCR beta cDNA libraries carried unique molecular identifiers. Each CDR3 protein is one row after TCRdb ran MiXCR on the PCR reads. Among 500,000 to 600,000 distinct CDR3 sequences listed, around 40% were seen once. Sequences were obtained from blood. The receptor source for this set is a girl aged 5-17 years with multiple sclerosis.

The chain uses TRBV28 and TRBJ2-1, with 12 bases aligning to TRBD2. The CDR3 runs to 13 residues. Germline V gives CDR1 MDHEN, CDR2 SYDVKM. V trimming: 3 bases; J trimming: 15 bases; junction bases outside the gene matches: 6. This CDR3 reads CASSFGLAGSWFF. The DNA for the CDR3 is TGTGCCAGCAGTTTTGGACTAGCGGGGAGCTGGTTCTTC.

This clonotype turned up a few times. The V and J genes are TRBV29-1 and TRBJ1-2; possibly TRBD1 for D (5 bases). The V end was cut by 2 bases, the J end by 3 bases, with 13 bases between. The CDR3 is made up of 14 amino acids. CDR1 is SQVTM and CDR2 is ANQGSEA in the germline V gene. The CDR3 DNA reads TGCAGCGTTGAATCGCAGGGAGATGACTATGGCTACACCTTC. Translation gives CSVESQGDDYGYTF.

The chain recombines TRBV12-3 or TRBV12-4 with TRBJ1-2, with no clear D. Trimming cost V 5 bases and J 4 bases, with 14 bases left between them. CDR3 length: 14 residues. CDR3 DNA: TGTGCCAGCAGTCCCCCGATGGGGAGCTATGGCTACACCTTC. This translates into CASSPPMGSYGYTF.